This TCR beta chain appears in the sequencing data of a study of T cells in localized non-small cell lung cancer. Details on this clone: What it binds is not known.

Germline CDR1 MDHEN, CDR2 SYDVKM. J lost 2 bases, V lost 2 bases, and 3 bases had no gene match. The CDR3 is 16 residues long. General study findings and limits: Sequencing was limited to one tumor region, leaving the possibility of heterogeneity open.

Here immunoSEQ multiplex PCR was the method, and the copy in TCRdb shows in-frame clones only, minus some. The sample carries around 130,000 clones, roughly 90% recorded once. The chain has TRBV28 and TRBJ1-2, with 12 nucleotides matching TRBD1. Here the sequenced sample was peripheral blood, taken before any cancer treatment. The TCR sequence derives from a female donor older than 55 with stage I lung adenocarcinoma. The DNA for the CDR3 is TGTGCCAGCAGTTTACTCGGGACAGGGGGCAACTATGGCTACACCTTC. It translates to CASSLLGTGGNYGYTF.